This T cell receptor beta chain was recovered during a study of TIL therapy for anti-PD-1-resistant metastatic lung cancer. Background on the study: Half of patients were current or former smokers. Tumors carried a median 1.5 non-synonymous mutations per megabase.

The immunoSEQ assay was v3. Using immunoSEQ multiplex PCR, the repertoire was profiled, and TCRdb retains in-frame clones only, with some absent. The sample contains tens of thousands of clones, more than 60% of which appear only once. Germline CDR1 SGHTA, CDR2 FQGNSA. Trimming stripped 0 bases from V and 5 bases from J, with 13 bases between. The CDR3 has 16 amino acids. The time point: pre-treatment sample, taken before nivolumab and TIL therapy. The TCR comes from a person aged 30 to 80 with non-small cell lung cancer. Sequencing used blood, obtained at baseline. This chain uses TRBV7-2 with TRBJ2-2, with D unclear. The CDR3 sequence is CASSLARVGSTGELFF. The CDR3 region has the DNA TGTGCCAGCAGCTTAGCGAGAGTAGGTTCTACCGGGGAGCTGTTTTTT. Variable domain in full (rest from reference TRBV7-2 and TRBJ2-2): GAGVSQSPSNKVTEKGKDVELRCDPISGHTALYWYRQSLGQGLEFLIYFQGNSAPDKSGLPSDRFSAERTGGSVSTLTIQRTQQEDSAVYLCASSLARVGSTGELFFGEGSRLTVL.